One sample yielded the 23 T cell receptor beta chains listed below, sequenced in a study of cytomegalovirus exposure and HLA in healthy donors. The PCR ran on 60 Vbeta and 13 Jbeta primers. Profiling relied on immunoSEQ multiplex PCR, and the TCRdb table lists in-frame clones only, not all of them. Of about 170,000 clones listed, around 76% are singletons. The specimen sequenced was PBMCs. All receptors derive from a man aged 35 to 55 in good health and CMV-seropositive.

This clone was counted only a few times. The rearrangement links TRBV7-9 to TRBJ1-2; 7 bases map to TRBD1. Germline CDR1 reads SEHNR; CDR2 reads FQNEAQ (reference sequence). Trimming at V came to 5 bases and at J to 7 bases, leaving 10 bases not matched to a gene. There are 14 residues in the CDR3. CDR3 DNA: TGTGCCAGCAGCCCGACAGGGCTCTGGGGTGGCTACACCTTC. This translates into CASSPTGLWGGYTF.

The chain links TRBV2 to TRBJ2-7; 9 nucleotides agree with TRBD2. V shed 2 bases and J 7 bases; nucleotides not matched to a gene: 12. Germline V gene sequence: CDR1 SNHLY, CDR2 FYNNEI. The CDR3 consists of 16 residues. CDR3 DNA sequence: TGTGCCAGCAGTGAACCTGCCGAGCGGGGGGACAGAGAGCAGTACTTC. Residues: CASSEPAERGDREQYF.

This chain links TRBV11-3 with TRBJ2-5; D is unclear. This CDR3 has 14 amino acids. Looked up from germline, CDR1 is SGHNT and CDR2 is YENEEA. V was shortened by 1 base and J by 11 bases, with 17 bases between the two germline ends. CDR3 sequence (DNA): TGTGCCAGCAGCTTAGGAGGCTATGAACCAGCTCAGTACTTC. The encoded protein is CASSLGGYEPAQYF.

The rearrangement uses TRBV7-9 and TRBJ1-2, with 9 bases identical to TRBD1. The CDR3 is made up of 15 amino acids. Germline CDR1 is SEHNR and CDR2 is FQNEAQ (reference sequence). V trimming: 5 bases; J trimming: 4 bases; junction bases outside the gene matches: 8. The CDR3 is CASSLGQGPLYGYTF. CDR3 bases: TGTGCCAGCAGCCTAGGACAGGGGCCCCTCTATGGCTACACCTTC.

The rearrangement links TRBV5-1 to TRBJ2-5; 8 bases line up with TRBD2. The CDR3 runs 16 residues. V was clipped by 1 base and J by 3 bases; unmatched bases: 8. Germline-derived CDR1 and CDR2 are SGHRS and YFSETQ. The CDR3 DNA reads TGCGCCAGCAGCTTGAGTACGGGGGGGGGAGAAGAGACCCAGTACTTC. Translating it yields CASSLSTGGGEETQYF.

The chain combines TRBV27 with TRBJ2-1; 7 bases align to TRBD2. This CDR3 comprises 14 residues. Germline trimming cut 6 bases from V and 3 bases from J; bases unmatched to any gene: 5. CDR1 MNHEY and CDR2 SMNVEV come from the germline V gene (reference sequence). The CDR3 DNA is TGTGCCAGCAGCCCCGGGACTAACTACAATGAGCAGTTCTTC. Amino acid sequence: CASSPGTNYNEQFF.

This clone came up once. The CDR3 loop reads CASSFETGSIGELFF. CDR3 sequence (DNA): TGTGCCAGCAGCTTCGAGACAGGGTCGATCGGGGAGCTGTTTTTT. This chain connects TRBV7-2 to TRBJ2-2, with 7 nucleotides matching TRBD1. The CDR3 runs to 15 residues. The ends lost 3 bases at V and 7 bases at J; junction bases unmatched: 8. The germline gives CDR1 SGHTA, CDR2 FQGNSA.

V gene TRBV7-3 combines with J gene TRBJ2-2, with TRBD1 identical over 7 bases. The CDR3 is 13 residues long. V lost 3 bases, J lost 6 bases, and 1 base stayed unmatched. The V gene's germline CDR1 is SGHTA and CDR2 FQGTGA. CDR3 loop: CASSFTGAGELFF. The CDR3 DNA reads TGTGCCAGCAGCTTCACAGGGGCCGGGGAGCTGTTTTTT. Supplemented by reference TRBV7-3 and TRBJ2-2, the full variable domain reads GAGVSQTPSNKVTEKGKYVELRCDPISGHTALYWYRQSLGQGPEFLIYFQGTGAADDSGLPNDRFFAVRPEGSVSTLKIQRTERGDSAVYLCASSFTGAGELFFGEGSRLTVL.

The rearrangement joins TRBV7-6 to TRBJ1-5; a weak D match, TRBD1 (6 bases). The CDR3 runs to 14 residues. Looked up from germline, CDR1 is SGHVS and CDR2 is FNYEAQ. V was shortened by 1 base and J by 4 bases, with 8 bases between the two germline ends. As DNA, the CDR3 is TGTGCCAGCAGCTTAGTACAGGGTAATCAGCCCCAGCATTTT. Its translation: CASSLVQGNQPQHF. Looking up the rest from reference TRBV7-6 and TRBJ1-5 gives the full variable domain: GAGVSQSPRYKVTKRGQDVALRCDPISGHVSLYWYRQALGQGPEFLTYFNYEAQQDKSGLPNDRFSAERPEGSISTLTIQRTEQRDSAMYRCASSLVQGNQPQHFGDGTRLSIL.

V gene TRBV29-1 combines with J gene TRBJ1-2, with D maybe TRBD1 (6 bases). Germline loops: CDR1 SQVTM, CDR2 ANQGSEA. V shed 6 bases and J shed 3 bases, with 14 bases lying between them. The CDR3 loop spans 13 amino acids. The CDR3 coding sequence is TGCAGCGTGGAGGACAGATTACACTATGGCTACACCTTC. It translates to CSVEDRLHYGYTF.

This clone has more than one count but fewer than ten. CDR3 loop: CASSWGGGSYEQYF. The CDR3 bases are TGTGCCAGCAGTTGGGGCGGGGGCTCCTACGAGCAGTACTTC. The V gene is TRBV6-5, the J gene TRBJ2-7; 7 nucleotides match TRBD2. Germline loops: CDR1 MNHEY, CDR2 SVGAGI. V lost 4 bases and J lost 0; bases outside the gene matches: 3. The CDR3 runs to 14 residues.

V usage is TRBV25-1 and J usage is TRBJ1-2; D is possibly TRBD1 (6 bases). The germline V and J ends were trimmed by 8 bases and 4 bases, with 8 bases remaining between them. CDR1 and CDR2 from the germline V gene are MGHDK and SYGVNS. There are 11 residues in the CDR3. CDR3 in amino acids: CASAQGYGYTF. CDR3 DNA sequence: TGTGCCAGCGCACAGGGCTATGGCTACACCTTC.

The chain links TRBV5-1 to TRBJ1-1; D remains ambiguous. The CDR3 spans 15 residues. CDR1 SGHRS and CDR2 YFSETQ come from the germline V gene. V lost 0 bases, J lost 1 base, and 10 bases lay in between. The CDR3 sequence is CASSLAVGSNTEAFF. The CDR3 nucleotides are TGCGCCAGCAGCTTGGCGGTCGGTTCGAACACTGAAGCTTTCTTT.

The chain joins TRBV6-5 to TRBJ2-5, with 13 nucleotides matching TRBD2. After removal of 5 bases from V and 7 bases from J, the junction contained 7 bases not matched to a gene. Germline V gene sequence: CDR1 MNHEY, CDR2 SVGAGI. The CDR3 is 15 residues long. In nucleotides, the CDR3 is TGTGCCAGCAGTACTAGCGGGGGGGGGTGGAGGACCCAGTACTTC. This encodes CASSTSGGGWRTQYF.

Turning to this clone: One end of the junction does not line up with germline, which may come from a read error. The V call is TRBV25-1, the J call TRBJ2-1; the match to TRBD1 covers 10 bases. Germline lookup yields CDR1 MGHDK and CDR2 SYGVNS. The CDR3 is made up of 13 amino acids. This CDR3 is CASSELDRGRGVF. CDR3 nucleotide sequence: TGTGCCAGCAGTGAACTTGACAGGGGGCGGGGGGTCTTC.

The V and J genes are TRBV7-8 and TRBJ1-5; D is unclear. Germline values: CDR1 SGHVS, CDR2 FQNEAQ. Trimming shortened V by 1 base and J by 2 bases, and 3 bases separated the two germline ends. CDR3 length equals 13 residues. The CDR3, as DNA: TGTGCCAGCAGCTTAGTCGGCAATCAGCCCCAGCATTTT. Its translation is CASSLVGNQPQHF. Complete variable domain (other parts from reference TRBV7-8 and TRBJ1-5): GAGVSQSPRYKVAKRGQDVALRCDPISGHVSLFWYQQALGQGPEFLTYFQNEAQLDKSGLPSDRFFAERPEGSVSTLKIQRTQQEDSAVYLCASSLVGNQPQHFGDGTRLSIL.

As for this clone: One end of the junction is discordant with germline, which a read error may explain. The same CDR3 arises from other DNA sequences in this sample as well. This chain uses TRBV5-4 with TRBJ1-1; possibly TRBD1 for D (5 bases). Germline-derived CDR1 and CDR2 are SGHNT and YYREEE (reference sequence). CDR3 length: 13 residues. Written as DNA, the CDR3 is TGTGCCAGCAGCTTGTGGGGGAGGTCTGAAGCCTTCTTT. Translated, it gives CASSLWGRSEAFF. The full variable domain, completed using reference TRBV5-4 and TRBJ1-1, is ETGVTQSPTHLIKTRGQQVTLRCSSQSGHNTVSWYQQALGQGPQFIFQYYREEENGRGNFPPRFSGLQFPNYSSELNVNALELDDSALYLCASSLWGRSEAFFGQGTRLTVV.

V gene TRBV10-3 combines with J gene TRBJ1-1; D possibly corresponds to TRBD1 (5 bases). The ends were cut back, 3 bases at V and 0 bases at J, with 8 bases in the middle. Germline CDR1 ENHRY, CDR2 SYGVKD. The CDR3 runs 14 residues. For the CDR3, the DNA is TGTGCCATCAGTGACCAGGGAATGAACACTGAAGCTTTCTTT. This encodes CAISDQGMNTEAFF.

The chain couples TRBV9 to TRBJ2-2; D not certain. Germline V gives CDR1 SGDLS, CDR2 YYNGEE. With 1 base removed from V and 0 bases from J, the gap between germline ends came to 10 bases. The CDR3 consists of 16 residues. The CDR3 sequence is CASSVSSGANTGELFF. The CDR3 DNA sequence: TGTGCCAGCAGCGTATCTTCAGGCGCGAACACCGGGGAGCTGTTTTTT.

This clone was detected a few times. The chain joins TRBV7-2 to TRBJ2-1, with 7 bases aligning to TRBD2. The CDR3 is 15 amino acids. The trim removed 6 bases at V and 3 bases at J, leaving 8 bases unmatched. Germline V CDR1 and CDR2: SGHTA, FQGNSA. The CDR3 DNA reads TGTGCCAGCAGGTCCGGGGGGAACCACTACAATGAGCAGTTCTTC. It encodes CASRSGGNHYNEQFF.

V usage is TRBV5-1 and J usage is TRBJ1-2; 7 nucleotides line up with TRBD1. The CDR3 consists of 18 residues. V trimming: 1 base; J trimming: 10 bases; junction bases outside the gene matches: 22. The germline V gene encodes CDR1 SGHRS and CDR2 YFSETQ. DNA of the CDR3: TGCGCCAGCAGCTTGTACAGGATCCAAGTCGGAGGGACAGATCACTACACCTTC. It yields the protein CASSLYRIQVGGTDHYTF.

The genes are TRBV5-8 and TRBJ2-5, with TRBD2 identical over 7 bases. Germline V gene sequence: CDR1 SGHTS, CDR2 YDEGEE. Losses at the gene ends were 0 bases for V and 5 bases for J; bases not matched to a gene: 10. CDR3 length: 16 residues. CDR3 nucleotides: TGTGCCAGCAGCTTGGGCCGACTAGCAGACCGGGAGACCCAGTACTTC. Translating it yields CASSLGRLADRETQYF. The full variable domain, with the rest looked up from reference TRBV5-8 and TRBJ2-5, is EAGVTQSPTHLIKTRGQQATLRCSPISGHTSVYWYQQALGLGLQFLLWYDEGEERNRGNFPPRFSGRQFPNYSSELNVNALELEDSALYLCASSLGRLADRETQYFGPGTRLLVL.

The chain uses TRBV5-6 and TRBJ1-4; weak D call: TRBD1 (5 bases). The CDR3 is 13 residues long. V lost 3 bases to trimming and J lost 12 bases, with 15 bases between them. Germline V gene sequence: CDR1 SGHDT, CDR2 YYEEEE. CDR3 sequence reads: CASSSRRRGELFF. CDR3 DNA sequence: TGTGCCAGCAGCTCTCGGAGGAGGGGAGAACTGTTTTTT.